This T cell receptor beta chain originates from a study of T cell repertoires in cytomegalovirus infection. Points on this clonotype: Antigen: not known.

TCRdb used MiXCR to reprocess the reads, holding one entry per CDR3 protein. The profile covers roughly 990,000 distinct CDR3 sequences, with 30% to 40% appearing a single time and more than 12% taken by the ten largest. The CDR3 covers 14 residues. The trim removed 5 bases at V and 4 bases at J, leaving 4 bases unmatched. Looked up from germline, CDR1 is LNHNV and CDR2 is YYDKDF (reference sequence). The material sequenced was cultured CD8+ T cells from PBMCs, taken from culture after CMV antigen stimulation. The V gene is TRBV15, the J gene TRBJ2-1, with 8 bases fitting TRBD2. This receptor was identified in a human donor in good health (CMV status not recorded). Some clones in this sample may be carry-over from other donors' samples. CDR3 nucleotides: TGTGCCACCAGCCAGCGGGGGATTTACAATGAGCAGTTCTTC. Translating it yields CATSQRGIYNEQFF. The full variable domain, completed using reference TRBV15 and TRBJ2-1, is DAMVIQNPRYQVTQFGKPVTLSCSQTLNHNVMYWYQQKSSQAPKLLFHYYDKDFNNEADTPDNFQSRRPNTSFCFLDIRSPGLGDTAMYLCATSQRGIYNEQFFGPGTRLTVL.